These 7 T cell receptor beta chains originate from one sample sequenced in a study of OX40 agonist ivuxolimab in advanced cancers. Some clones are missing from TCRdb's copy, which holds only in-frame ones; the method was immunoSEQ multiplex PCR. The profile covers over 70,000 clones, with approximately 92% appearing a single time and around 0.19% taken by the ten largest. The specimen was CD4+ or CD8+ T cells sorted from blood, collected in a trial of the OX40 agonist ivuxolimab. These receptors came from an adult with an advanced solid tumor such as melanoma, head and neck, liver or kidney cancer.

The V and J genes are TRBV5-6 and TRBJ2-7, with D perhaps matching TRBD1 (5 bases). Germline assignment: CDR1 SGHDT and CDR2 YYEEEE. V lost 4 bases, J lost 7 bases, and 21 bases lay in between. The CDR3 covers 15 residues. CDR3 residues: CASSPKGGAMNEQYV. In DNA, the CDR3 is TGTGCCAGCAGCCCAAAGGGTGGGGCCATGAATGAGCAGTACGTC.

The table lists this clone with a count of one. The J gene is TRBJ2-3, the V gene TRBV6-1; D might be TRBD1 or TRBD2, each matching 5 bases. V lost 4 bases and J 2 bases, leaving 16 bases between the germline ends. The V gene's germline CDR1 is MNHNS and CDR2 SASEGT. The CDR3 length is 16 residues. The CDR3: CASSGNPGRHTDTQYF. In DNA, the CDR3 is TGTGCCAGCAGTGGCAACCCGGGACGTCACACAGATACGCAGTATTTT.

The V call is TRBV28, the J call TRBJ1-2; D not certain. The CDR3 has 11 amino acids. V lost 2 bases and J 2 bases, leaving 0 bases between the germline ends. Germline V gene sequence: CDR1 MDHEN, CDR2 SYDVKM. This chain's CDR3 is CASSLNYGYTF. The CDR3 coding sequence is TGTGCCAGCAGTTTAAACTATGGCTACACCTTC.

The V gene is TRBV5-5, the J gene TRBJ1-6; D remains ambiguous. This CDR3 region has 15 residues. Per germline, CDR1 SGHKS and CDR2 YYEKEE (reference sequence). V gave up 4 bases and J gave up 4 bases, with 12 bases separating them. The CDR3 bases are TGTGCCAGCAGCCTGGTACAAGGTTATAATTCACCCCTCCACTTT. Translating gives CASSLVQGYNSPLHF.

The chain has TRBV11-2 and TRBJ2-5; 10 positions match TRBD1. Germline trimming cut 5 bases from V and 2 bases from J; bases unmatched to any gene: 14. The germline gives CDR1 SGHAT, CDR2 FQNNGV. The CDR3 is made up of 18 amino acids. CDR3 nucleotides: TGTGCCAGCAGCAAAAGGACAGGGGGAAGCGGGATTCAAGAGACCCAGTACTTC. Its translation is CASSKRTGGSGIQETQYF.

CDR3 loop: CASSDLGVGANYGYTF. DNA of the CDR3: TGCGCCAGCAGCGATCTCGGGGTCGGAGCTAACTATGGCTACACCTTC. The J gene is TRBJ1-2, the V gene TRBV4-1; D is unclear. This CDR3 is 16 amino acids long. V was cut by 5 bases and J by 0 bases, with 16 bases left in between. The germline CDR1 and CDR2 sequences are MGHRA and YSYEKL.

The rearrangement links TRBV6-5 to TRBJ2-7, with 8 bases identical to TRBD1. The CDR3 spans 15 residues. Looked up from germline, CDR1 is MNHEY and CDR2 is SVGAGI. With 7 bases clipped from V and 2 bases from J, the junction kept 10 bases outside the gene matches. DNA of the CDR3: TGTGCCAGCAACATGGGACAGGAATCAACCTACGAGCAGTACTTC. It codes for CASNMGQESTYEQYF.